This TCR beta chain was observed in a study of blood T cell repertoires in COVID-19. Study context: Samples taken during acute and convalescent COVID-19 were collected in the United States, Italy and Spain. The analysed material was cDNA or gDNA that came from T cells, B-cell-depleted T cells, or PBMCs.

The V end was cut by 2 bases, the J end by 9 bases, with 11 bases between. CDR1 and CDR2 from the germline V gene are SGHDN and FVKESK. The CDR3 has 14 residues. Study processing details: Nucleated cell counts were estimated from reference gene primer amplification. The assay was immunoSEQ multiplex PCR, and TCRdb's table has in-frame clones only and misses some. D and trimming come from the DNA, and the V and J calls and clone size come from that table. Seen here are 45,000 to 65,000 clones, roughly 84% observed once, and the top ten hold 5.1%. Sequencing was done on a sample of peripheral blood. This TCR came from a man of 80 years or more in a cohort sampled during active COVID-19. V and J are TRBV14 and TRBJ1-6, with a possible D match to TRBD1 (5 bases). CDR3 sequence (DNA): TGTGCCAGCAGCCAACAGGGTACCATTTCACCCCTCCACTTT. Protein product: CASSQQGTISPLHF.